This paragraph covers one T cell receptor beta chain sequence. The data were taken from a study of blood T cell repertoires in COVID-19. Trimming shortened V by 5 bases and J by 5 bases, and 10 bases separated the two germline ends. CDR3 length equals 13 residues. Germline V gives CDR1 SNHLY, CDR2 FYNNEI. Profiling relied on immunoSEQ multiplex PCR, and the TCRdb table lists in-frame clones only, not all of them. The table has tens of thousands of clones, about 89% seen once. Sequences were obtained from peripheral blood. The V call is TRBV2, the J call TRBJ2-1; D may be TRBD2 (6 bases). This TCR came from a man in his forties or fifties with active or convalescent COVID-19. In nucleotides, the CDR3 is TGTGCCAGCAGTCGGGACTTCAACAATGAGCAGTTCTTC. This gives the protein CASSRDFNNEQFF.